The 11 T cell receptor beta chains below come from one sample, sequenced in a study of CD8 T cells in Susac syndrome. With random hexamers, reverse transcription was performed on roughly 0.5 to 1 ug of RNA. TCRdb redid the calling of the immunoSEQ multiplex PCR reads with MiXCR, one entry per CDR3 protein. The profile shows tens of thousands of distinct CDR3 sequences, approximately 96% of them singletons. The source material was CD8+ T cells from PBMCs. Receptors originate from a human donor with Susac syndrome.

This chain uses TRBV7-9 with TRBJ2-5; 12 bases agree with TRBD2. Trimming at V came to 6 bases and at J to 4 bases, leaving 3 bases not matched to a gene. The CDR3 has 14 residues. Germline CDR1 is SEHNR and CDR2 is FQNEAQ (reference sequence). The CDR3 loop reads CASRLTSGGETQYF. DNA for the CDR3: TGTGCCAGCAGGTTGACTAGCGGGGGAGAGACCCAGTACTTC.

The V call is TRBV5-1, the J call TRBJ1-5; D not certain. Between the trimmed V and J ends, which lost 0 bases and 5 bases, there was a span of 12 bases. The CDR3 length is 15 residues. Per germline, CDR1 SGHRS and CDR2 YFSETQ. The CDR3 spells CASSLDSQSDQPQHF. The CDR3 bases are TGCGCCAGCAGCTTGGACAGCCAGAGCGATCAGCCCCAGCATTTT.

V usage is TRBV20-1 and J usage is TRBJ2-5, with D tentatively TRBD2 (5 bases). The germline V gene encodes CDR1 DFQATT and CDR2 SNEGSKA (reference sequence). V shed 1 base and J shed 1 base, with 13 bases lying between them. The CDR3 consists of 15 residues. As DNA, the CDR3 is TGCAGTGCTAGAGCGAGGGCGGAGACCCAAGAGACCCAGTACTTC. This encodes CSARARAETQETQYF.

This chain links TRBV6-2 or TRBV6-3 with TRBJ1-1, with D unclear. The CDR3 spans 13 residues. Germline assignment: CDR1 MNHEY and CDR2 SVGEGT. V lost 4 bases to trimming and J lost 0 bases, with 6 bases between them. CDR3 coding DNA: TGTGCCAGCAGTTTGAGGGTGAACACTGAAGCTTTCTTT. It yields the protein CASSLRVNTEAFF.

The chain joins TRBV6-5 to TRBJ2-7; D is uncertain. The CDR3 contains 15 residues. The germline V gene encodes CDR1 MNHEY and CDR2 SVGAGI. V was shortened by 4 bases and J by 2 bases, with 15 bases between the two germline ends. The CDR3 loop reads CASSSMAHSTYEQYF. The CDR3 DNA follows: TGTGCCAGCAGTTCAATGGCCCATTCGACCTACGAGCAGTACTTC.

This clonotype showed up just once. The gene calls are TRBV29-1 and TRBJ2-5; D assignment may be TRBD1 or TRBD2 (6 bases each). CDR1 is SQVTM and CDR2 is ANQGSEA in the germline V gene. The V gene lost 6 bases and the J gene lost 2 bases, with 19 bases spanning the gap. CDR3 length: 15 residues. Here the CDR3 DNA reads TGCAGCGTGCCGTTTTTCCGGGGGCTACAAGAGACCCAGTACTTC. It codes for CSVPFFRGLQETQYF.

The rearrangement links TRBV19 to TRBJ2-6; D is possibly TRBD1 (7 bases). V shed 7 bases and J shed 2 bases, with 12 bases lying between them. CDR1 is LNHDA, CDR2 SQIVND, per germline (reference sequence). The CDR3 is 15 residues long. The CDR3 sequence is CASTRGEAGANVLTF. Written as DNA, the CDR3 is TGTGCCAGTACCAGGGGGGAGGCTGGGGCCAACGTCCTGACTTTC. Variable domain in full (rest from reference TRBV19 and TRBJ2-6): DGGITQSPKYLFRKEGQNVTLSCEQNLNHDAMYWYRQDPGQGLRLIYYSQIVNDFQKGDIAEGYSVSREKKESFPLTVTSAQKNPTAFYLCASTRGEAGANVLTFGAGSRLTVL.

This clonotype appeared once. V gene TRBV25-1 combines with J gene TRBJ1-1, with D uncertain. Germline assignment: CDR1 MGHDK and CDR2 SYGVNS. Trimming took off 3 bases at V and 2 bases at J, with 10 bases between the two ends. The CDR3 sequence is 14 residues long. The CDR3 loop is CASSDLEGNTEAFF. In DNA form, the CDR3 reads TGTGCCAGCAGTGACTTAGAGGGAAACACTGAAGCTTTCTTT.

The chain joins TRBV29-1 to TRBJ2-7; D call uncertain. Germline CDR1 reads SQVTM; CDR2 reads ANQGSEA. With 1 base removed from V and 3 bases from J, the gap between germline ends came to 10 bases. The CDR3 contains 13 residues. The CDR3 is CSVEAPSLYEQYF. As DNA, the CDR3 is TGCAGCGTTGAAGCCCCCAGTCTCTACGAGCAGTACTTC.

V gene TRBV19 combines with J gene TRBJ1-6; D is perhaps TRBD1 (5 bases). The CDR3 is 17 amino acids. Per the germline V gene, CDR1 is LNHDA and CDR2 is SQIVND (reference sequence). V dropped 4 bases and J dropped 4 bases, with 17 bases sitting between them. Here the CDR3 reads CASSTATVTDYNSPLHF. The CDR3 DNA reads TGTGCCAGTAGTACCGCAACCGTGACAGATTATAATTCACCCCTCCACTTT.

The chain couples TRBV20-1 to TRBJ2-7; no reliable D call. The germline V and J ends were trimmed by 0 bases and 1 base, with 7 bases remaining between them. CDR3 length: 13 residues. CDR1 and CDR2 (germline): DFQATT, SNEGSKA (reference sequence). The CDR3 spells CSARDEPSYEQYF. In DNA form, the CDR3 reads TGCAGTGCTAGAGACGAGCCGTCCTACGAGCAGTACTTC.